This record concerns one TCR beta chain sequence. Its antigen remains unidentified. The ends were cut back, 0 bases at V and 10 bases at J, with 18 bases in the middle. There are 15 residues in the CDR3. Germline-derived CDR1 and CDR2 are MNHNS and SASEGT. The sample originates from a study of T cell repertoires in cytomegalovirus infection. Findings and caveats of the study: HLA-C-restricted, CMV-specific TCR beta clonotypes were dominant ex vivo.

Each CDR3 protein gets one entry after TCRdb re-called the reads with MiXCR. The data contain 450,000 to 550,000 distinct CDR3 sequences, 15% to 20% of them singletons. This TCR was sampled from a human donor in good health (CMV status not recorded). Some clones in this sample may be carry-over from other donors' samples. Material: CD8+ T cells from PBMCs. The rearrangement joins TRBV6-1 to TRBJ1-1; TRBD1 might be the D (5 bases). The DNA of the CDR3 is TGTGCCAGCAGTGAAGCGCGGATAGGGGCCTCCGGAGCTTTCTTT. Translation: CASSEARIGASGAFF.